What follows are 29 T cell receptor beta chains derived from one specimen sequenced in a study of blood T cell repertoires in COVID-19. Measured with immunoSEQ multiplex PCR; TCRdb has only the in-frame clones, and not every one. The repertoire holds some 250,000 clones, with around 83% as singletons. Sample: peripheral blood. Receptors were obtained from an elderly man with acute or convalescent COVID-19.

The V call is TRBV11-2, the J call TRBJ2-1; 7 bases align to TRBD2. The CDR3 totals 16 residues. From germline, CDR1 is SGHAT and CDR2 FQNNGV. V was clipped by 1 base and J by 3 bases; unmatched bases: 6. The CDR3 DNA follows: TGTGCCAGCAGCTTAGGTCTAGCGGTACACTACAATGAGCAGTTCTTC. It yields the protein CASSLGLAVHYNEQFF.

V and J are TRBV19 and TRBJ2-1; 14 positions match TRBD2. The V segment lost 2 bases and the J segment 6 bases; nucleotides outside the gene matches: 12. From germline, CDR1 is LNHDA and CDR2 SQIVND (reference sequence). The length of the CDR3 is 19 residues. The chain's CDR3 is CASSIKTSGGAFFSNEQFF. CDR3 DNA sequence: TGTGCCAGTAGTATAAAGACTAGCGGGGGGGCCTTTTTTTCCAATGAGCAGTTCTTC. The entire variable domain, with the rest obtained from reference TRBV19 and TRBJ2-1, is as follows: DGGITQSPKYLFRKEGQNVTLSCEQNLNHDAMYWYRQDPGQGLRLIYYSQIVNDFQKGDIAEGYSVSREKKESFPLTVTSAQKNPTAFYLCASSIKTSGGAFFSNEQFFGPGTRLTVL.

The chain recombines TRBV9 with TRBJ1-5; possible D gene TRBD1, 6 bases. The CDR3 has 13 residues. The V end lost 5 bases, the J end lost 5 bases, and 11 bases lay between the germline ends. CDR1 and CDR2 (germline): SGDLS, YYNGEE. The CDR3 spells CASSTGSDQPQHF. CDR3 coding DNA: TGTGCCAGCAGTACAGGGAGCGATCAGCCCCAGCATTTT.

The chain combines TRBV2 with TRBJ2-1; TRBD1 aligns across 11 bases. CDR1 SNHLY and CDR2 FYNNEI come from the germline V gene. The CDR3 consists of 15 residues. V shed 1 base and J 7 bases; nucleotides not matched to a gene: 3. CDR3 residues: CASSEEDRGRNEQFF. As DNA, the CDR3 is TGTGCCAGCAGTGAAGAGGACAGGGGGCGGAATGAGCAGTTCTTC. Complete variable domain (other parts from reference TRBV2 and TRBJ2-1): EPEVTQTPSHQVTQMGQEVILRCVPISNHLYFYWYRQILGQKVEFLVSFYNNEISEKSEIFDDQFSVERPDGSNFTLKIRSTKLEDSAMYFCASSEEDRGRNEQFFGPGTRLTVL.

V gene TRBV19 combines with J gene TRBJ2-2, with TRBD2 matching 13 bases. Germline CDR1 and CDR2: LNHDA and SQIVND (reference sequence). This CDR3 has 15 residues. Trimming cost V 8 bases and J 5 bases; bases outside gene matches: 5. The CDR3 region is CASGTSGMPTGELFF. As DNA, the CDR3 is TGTGCCAGTGGGACTAGCGGGATGCCTACCGGGGAGCTGTTTTTT.

Regarding this clone: Other DNA sequences from this sample encode an identical CDR3 as well. The CDR3 is CASSLPSGSTDTQYF. CDR3 nucleotides: TGTGCCAGCAGTTTACCTAGCGGGAGCACAGATACGCAGTATTTT. The chain uses TRBV28 and TRBJ2-3, with 8 bases lining up with TRBD2. V shed 2 bases and J 0 bases; nucleotides not matched to a gene: 1. The length of the CDR3 is 15 residues. Per the germline V gene, CDR1 is MDHEN and CDR2 is SYDVKM.

This sequence joins TRBV27 and TRBJ2-2, with no clear D. This CDR3 region has 13 residues. V gave up 6 bases and J gave up 3 bases, with 8 bases separating them. The germline V gene has CDR1 MNHEY and CDR2 SMNVEV (reference sequence). The DNA of the CDR3 is TGTGCCAGCAGACCCCCGGACACCGGGGAGCTGTTTTTT. It translates to CASRPPDTGELFF.

In DNA form, the CDR3 reads TGTGCCAGCAGCCCAGAGGGCCTAGCGGGTTTCCAAGAGACCCAGTACTTC. Its protein is CASSPEGLAGFQETQYF. This chain joins TRBV7-8 and TRBJ2-5; TRBD2 aligns across 8 bases. With V trimmed by 5 bases and J by 1 base, 12 bases remained unmatched. CDR1 and CDR2 from the germline V gene are SGHVS and FQNEAQ. CDR3 size: 17 residues.

The chain recombines TRBV6-5 with TRBJ1-2; no firm D call. This CDR3 is built from 13 residues. The ends were cut back, 4 bases at V and 4 bases at J, with 10 bases in the middle. Germline assignment: CDR1 MNHEY and CDR2 SVGAGI. CDR3 DNA sequence: TGTGCCAGCAGTTTACCGGGTGGCTATGGCTACACCTTC. Amino acids: CASSLPGGYGYTF.

This rearrangement joins TRBV7-8 to TRBJ1-2; TRBD1 is a possible D gene (6 bases). The V gene's germline CDR1 is SGHVS and CDR2 FQNEAQ. V lost 4 bases and J lost 6, with 12 bases in between. This CDR3 contains 13 residues. CDR3 nucleotides: TGTGCCAGCAGCTACAGGGAATCCCATGGCTACACCTTC. Amino acid sequence: CASSYRESHGYTF. The complete variable domain, with remaining parts taken from reference TRBV7-8 and TRBJ1-2, reads GAGVSQSPRYKVAKRGQDVALRCDPISGHVSLFWYQQALGQGPEFLTYFQNEAQLDKSGLPSDRFFAERPEGSVSTLKIQRTQQEDSAVYLCASSYRESHGYTFGSGTRLTVV.

This chain connects TRBV5-1 to TRBJ2-2; no clear D. Looked up from germline, CDR1 is SGHRS and CDR2 is YFSETQ. There are 15 residues in the CDR3. The V end lost 0 bases, the J end lost 2 bases, and 8 bases lay between the germline ends. The CDR3 region is CASSLGPSNTGELFF. The CDR3 DNA reads as TGCGCCAGCAGCTTGGGTCCTTCTAACACCGGGGAGCTGTTTTTT. The full variable domain, completed using reference TRBV5-1 and TRBJ2-2, is KAGVTQTPRYLIKTRGQQVTLSCSPISGHRSVSWYQQTPGQGLQFLFEYFSETQRNKGNFPGRFSGRQFSNSRSEMNVSTLELGDSALYLCASSLGPSNTGELFFGEGSRLTVL.

V and J are TRBV5-1 and TRBJ1-6, with a tentative D call TRBD1 (6 bases). Germline CDR1 reads SGHRS; CDR2 reads YFSETQ. Trimming pared 4 bases from V and 1 base from J, leaving 15 bases between. CDR3 length equals 17 residues. CDR3 sequence: CASSGDTADSYNSPLHF. In DNA form, the CDR3 reads TGCGCCAGCAGCGGGGACACCGCGGATTCCTATAATTCACCCCTCCACTTT.

The chain employs TRBV7-2 and TRBJ2-5; 15 positions match TRBD2. The junction had 5 bases not matched to a gene; V was cut back by 5 bases and J by 4 bases. Germline CDR1 is SGHTA and CDR2 is FQGNSA. CDR3 size: 16 residues. The CDR3, as DNA: TGTGCCAGCAGCCCATGGACTAGCGGGGGGGGAGAGACCCAGTACTTC. Its translation is CASSPWTSGGGETQYF.

The chain links TRBV19 to TRBJ2-2; 8 positions match TRBD2. From germline, CDR1 is LNHDA and CDR2 SQIVND (reference sequence). V lost 6 bases to trimming and J lost 1 base; unmatched junction nucleotides: 4. The CDR3 sequence is 15 residues long. For the CDR3, the DNA is TGTGCCAGTAGCACGGGGGGGCGGAACACCGGGGAGCTGTTTTTT. This encodes CASSTGGRNTGELFF.

In this sample, this clone turned up a few times. V gene TRBV7-2 combines with J gene TRBJ2-4; D unclear. The length of the CDR3 is 16 residues. From germline, CDR1 is SGHTA and CDR2 FQGNSA. Trimming left V 5 bases short and J 0 bases short, with 14 bases between. The CDR3 DNA sequence: TGTGCCAGCAGCCAGTTCCCAGTTTTAGCCAAAAACATTCAGTACTTC. It is translated as CASSQFPVLAKNIQYF.

The J gene is TRBJ1-1, the V gene TRBV25-1; D unclear. CDR1 is MGHDK and CDR2 is SYGVNS in the germline V gene. The ends were cut back, 7 bases at V and 2 bases at J, with 11 bases in the middle. There are 13 residues in the CDR3. CDR3 in amino acids: CASTPSGNTEAFF. The CDR3 DNA sequence: TGTGCCAGCACCCCTTCGGGAAACACTGAAGCTTTCTTT.

V is TRBV7-9 and J is TRBJ1-5; TRBD1 agrees at 8 bases. The CDR3 has 14 residues. The junction had 4 bases not matched to a gene; V was cut back by 5 bases and J by 4 bases. Germline assignment: CDR1 SEHNR and CDR2 FQNEAQ (reference sequence). Written as DNA, the CDR3 is TGTGCCAGCAGCCCTGGACAGGGTAATCAGCCCCAGCATTTT. It encodes CASSPGQGNQPQHF.

The CDR3 nucleotides read TGTGCCAGCAGCGCAACCGGGACAGCTGGAAACACCATATATTTT. This encodes CASSATGTAGNTIYF. The V and J genes are TRBV7-9 and TRBJ1-3; 7 bases match TRBD1. CDR1 and CDR2 (germline): SEHNR, FQNEAQ (reference sequence). V trimming: 5 bases; J trimming: 2 bases; junction bases outside the gene matches: 6. This CDR3 is 15 amino acids long.

The genes are TRBV5-1 and TRBJ1-6; maybe TRBD1 (6 bases). V was shortened by 8 bases and J by 1 base, with 16 bases between the two germline ends. There are 16 residues in the CDR3. Germline CDR1 SGHRS, CDR2 YFSETQ. This CDR3 reads CASSPGEGSYNSPLHF. In nucleotides, the CDR3 is TGCGCCAGTTCTCCAGGGGAAGGTTCCTATAATTCACCCCTCCACTTT. Full variable domain (outside the CDR3, taken from reference TRBV5-1 and TRBJ1-6): KAGVTQTPRYLIKTRGQQVTLSCSPISGHRSVSWYQQTPGQGLQFLFEYFSETQRNKGNFPGRFSGRQFSNSRSEMNVSTLELGDSALYLCASSPGEGSYNSPLHFGNGTRLTVT.

The chain uses TRBV5-1 and TRBJ1-5; TRBD1 matches 7 bases. In germline, CDR1 is SGHRS, CDR2 YFSETQ. V gave up 4 bases and J gave up 3 bases; unmatched junction bases: 7. This CDR3 contains 15 residues. The CDR3 sequence: CASSPQGGLNQPQHF. The CDR3, as DNA: TGCGCCAGCAGCCCCCAGGGGGGCCTCAATCAGCCCCAGCATTTT.

This clone was counted a single time. This chain uses TRBV9 with TRBJ2-3; TRBD1 might be the D (6 bases). CDR1 and CDR2 from the germline V gene are SGDLS and YYNGEE. V lost 4 bases to trimming and J lost 3 bases, with 18 bases between them. The CDR3 has 16 residues. Written as DNA, the CDR3 is TGTGCCAGCAGCCAGGTGCGGAGAGGGGGAACAGATACGCAGTATTTT. This sequence encodes CASSQVRRGGTDTQYF.

The rearrangement links TRBV12-3 or TRBV12-4 to TRBJ2-7; D is undetermined. This CDR3 contains 12 residues. V lost 4 bases to trimming and J lost 3 bases, with 7 bases between them. The CDR3 loop reads CASSSRLYEQYF. Here the CDR3 DNA reads TGTGCCAGCAGTTCGCGCCTCTACGAGCAGTACTTC.

The chain recombines TRBV5-4 with TRBJ2-1; 7 nucleotides align to TRBD1. With V trimmed by 6 bases and J by 8 bases, 8 bases remained unmatched. This CDR3 region has 13 residues. Germline lookup yields CDR1 SGHNT and CDR2 YYREEE (reference sequence). CDR3 coding DNA: TGTGCCAGCACCCAGGGGGTAAACTATGAGCAGTTCTTC. Its translation is CASTQGVNYEQFF.

This clone occurred a few times. The chain recombines TRBV5-1 with TRBJ2-3; perhaps TRBD2 as D (6 bases). Germline CDR1 SGHRS, CDR2 YFSETQ. V was shortened by 3 bases and J by 2 bases, with 13 bases between the two germline ends. CDR3 length: 15 residues. CDR3 DNA: TGCGCCAGCAGCTGGGACTTTACAAACACAGATACGCAGTATTTT. Encoded protein: CASSWDFTNTDTQYF. Combining the CDR3 with reference TRBV5-1 and TRBJ2-3 gives the whole variable domain KAGVTQTPRYLIKTRGQQVTLSCSPISGHRSVSWYQQTPGQGLQFLFEYFSETQRNKGNFPGRFSGRQFSNSRSEMNVSTLELGDSALYLCASSWDFTNTDTQYFGPGTRLTVL.

In this sample, this clone turned up many times. The chain couples TRBV2 to TRBJ1-5, with D uncertain. The CDR3 sequence is 14 residues long. Germline assignment: CDR1 SNHLY and CDR2 FYNNEI. Deletions cut 4 bases from V and 0 bases from J, with 7 bases between. The CDR3 DNA sequence: TGTGCCAGCAGTGGCGGGGATAGCAATCAGCCCCAGCATTTT. This encodes CASSGGDSNQPQHF. Variable domain in full (rest from reference TRBV2 and TRBJ1-5): EPEVTQTPSHQVTQMGQEVILRCVPISNHLYFYWYRQILGQKVEFLVSFYNNEISEKSEIFDDQFSVERPDGSNFTLKIRSTKLEDSAMYFCASSGGDSNQPQHFGDGTRLSIL.

CDR3 nucleotides: TGTGCCAGCAGCGCCCTAACTGGAAACACCATATATTTT. Amino acid sequence: CASSALTGNTIYF. The chain uses TRBV9 and TRBJ1-3; the D is unclear. Trimming took 3 bases from V and 2 from J, leaving 6 bases between them. CDR3 length: 13 residues. Germline lookup yields CDR1 SGDLS and CDR2 YYNGEE.

This clone has only one observation. The V and J genes are TRBV2 and TRBJ2-7; no reliable D call. Trimming shortened V by 0 bases and J by 7 bases, and 10 bases separated the two germline ends. The germline gives CDR1 SNHLY, CDR2 FYNNEI. The CDR3 runs to 13 residues. The CDR3 is CASSEAGVREQYF. The CDR3 DNA reads as TGTGCCAGCAGTGAAGCGGGTGTGAGGGAGCAGTACTTC.

This clone was seen only once. The chain carries TRBV28 and TRBJ2-3; D not resolved. The CDR3 spans 14 residues. From germline, CDR1 is MDHEN and CDR2 SYDVKM. Trimming pared 6 bases from V and 4 bases from J, leaving 14 bases between. The CDR3 nucleotides read TGTGCCAGCAGCCCACCTCCGTCGGCAGATACGCAGTATTTT. This sequence encodes CASSPPPSADTQYF.

The count of this clone is one. V is TRBV2 and J is TRBJ2-3; 7 bases align to TRBD2. The CDR3 contains 15 residues. Unmatched junction bases numbered 8, after V lost 7 bases and J lost 1 base. Germline CDR1 reads SNHLY; CDR2 reads FYNNEI. The CDR3: CASMERLAGTDTQYF. The CDR3, as DNA: TGTGCCAGCATGGAGAGGCTAGCGGGCACAGATACGCAGTATTTT. Complete variable domain (other parts from reference TRBV2 and TRBJ2-3): EPEVTQTPSHQVTQMGQEVILRCVPISNHLYFYWYRQILGQKVEFLVSFYNNEISEKSEIFDDQFSVERPDGSNFTLKIRSTKLEDSAMYFCASMERLAGTDTQYFGPGTRLTVL.